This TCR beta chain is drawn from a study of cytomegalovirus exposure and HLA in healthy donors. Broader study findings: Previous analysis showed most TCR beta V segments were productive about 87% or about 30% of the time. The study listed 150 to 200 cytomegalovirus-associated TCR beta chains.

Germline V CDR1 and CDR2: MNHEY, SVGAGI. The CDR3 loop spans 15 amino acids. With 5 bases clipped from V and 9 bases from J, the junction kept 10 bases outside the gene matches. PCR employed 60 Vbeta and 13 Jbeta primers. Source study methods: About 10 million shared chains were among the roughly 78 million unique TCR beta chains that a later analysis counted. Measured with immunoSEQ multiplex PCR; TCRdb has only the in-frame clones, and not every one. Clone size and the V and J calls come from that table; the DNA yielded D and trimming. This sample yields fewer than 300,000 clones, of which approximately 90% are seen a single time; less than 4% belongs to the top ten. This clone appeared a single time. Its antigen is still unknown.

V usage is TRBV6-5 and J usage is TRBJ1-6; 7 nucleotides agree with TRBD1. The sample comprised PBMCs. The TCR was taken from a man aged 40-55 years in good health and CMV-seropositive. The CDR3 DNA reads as TGTGCCAGCAGTATCGGACAGGTAGTCACTTCACCCCTCCACTTT. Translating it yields CASSIGQVVTSPLHF.